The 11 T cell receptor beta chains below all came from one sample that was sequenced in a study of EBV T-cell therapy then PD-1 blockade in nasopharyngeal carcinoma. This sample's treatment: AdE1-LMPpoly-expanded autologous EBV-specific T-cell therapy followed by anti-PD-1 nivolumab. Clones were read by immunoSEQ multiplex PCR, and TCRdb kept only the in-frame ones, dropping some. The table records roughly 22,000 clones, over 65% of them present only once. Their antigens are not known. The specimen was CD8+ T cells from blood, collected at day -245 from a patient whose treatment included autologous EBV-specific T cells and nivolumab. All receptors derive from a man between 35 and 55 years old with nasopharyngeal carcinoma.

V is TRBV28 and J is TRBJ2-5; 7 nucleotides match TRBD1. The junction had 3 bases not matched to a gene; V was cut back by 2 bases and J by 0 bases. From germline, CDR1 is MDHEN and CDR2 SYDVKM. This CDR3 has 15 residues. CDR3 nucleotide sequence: TGTGCCAGCAGTTTAATCGGGACAGACCAAGAGACCCAGTACTTC. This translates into CASSLIGTDQETQYF. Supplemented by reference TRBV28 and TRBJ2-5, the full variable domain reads DVKVTQSSRYLVKRTGEKVFLECVQDMDHENMFWYRQDPGLGLRLIYFSYDVKMKEKGDIPEGYSVSREKKERFSLILESASTNQTSMYLCASSLIGTDQETQYFGPGTRLLVL.

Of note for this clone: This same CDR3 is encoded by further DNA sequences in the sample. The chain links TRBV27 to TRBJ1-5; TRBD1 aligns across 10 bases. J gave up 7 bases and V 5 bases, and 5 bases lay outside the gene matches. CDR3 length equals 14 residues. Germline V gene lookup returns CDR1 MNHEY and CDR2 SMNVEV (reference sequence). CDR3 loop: CASSPWTGGQPQHF. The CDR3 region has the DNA TGTGCCAGCAGTCCATGGACAGGGGGGCAGCCCCAGCATTTT.

In DNA form, the CDR3 reads TGTGCCAGCAGCTTAGATCCCCGGACTAGCGGGTCCTACGAGCAGTACTTC. Protein sequence: CASSLDPRTSGSYEQYF. This rearrangement joins TRBV11-2 to TRBJ2-7; TRBD2 matches at 11 bases. Germline trimming cut 0 bases from V and 1 base from J; bases unmatched to any gene: 5. The CDR3 covers 17 residues. Germline V gene lookup returns CDR1 SGHAT and CDR2 FQNNGV.

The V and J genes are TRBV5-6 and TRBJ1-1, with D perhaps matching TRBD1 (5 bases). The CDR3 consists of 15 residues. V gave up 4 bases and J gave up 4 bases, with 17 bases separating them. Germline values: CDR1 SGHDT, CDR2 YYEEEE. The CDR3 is CASSEPEGFGTEAFF. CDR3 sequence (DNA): TGTGCCAGCAGCGAACCGGAGGGGTTCGGCACTGAAGCTTTCTTT. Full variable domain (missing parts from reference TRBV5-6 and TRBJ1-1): DAGVTQSPTHLIKTRGQQVTLRCSPKSGHDTVSWYQQALGQGPQFIFQYYEEEERQRGNFPDRFSGHQFPNYSSELNVNALLLGDSALYLCASSEPEGFGTEAFFGQGTRLTVV.

The CDR3 sequence is CASSRTLTYEQYF. CDR3 DNA sequence: TGTGCCAGCAGCCGGACCCTAACCTACGAGCAGTACTTC. The V gene is TRBV3-1 (or the pseudogene TRBV3-2), the J gene TRBJ2-7; D remains ambiguous. Germline CDR1 reads LGHDT; CDR2 reads YNNKEL (reference sequence). The CDR3 covers 13 residues. The germline V and J ends were trimmed by 4 bases and 2 bases, with 9 bases remaining between them.

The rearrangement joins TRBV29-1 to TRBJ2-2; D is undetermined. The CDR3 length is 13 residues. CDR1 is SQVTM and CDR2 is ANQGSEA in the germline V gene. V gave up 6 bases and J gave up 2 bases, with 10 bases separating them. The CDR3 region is CSVRSHNTGELFF. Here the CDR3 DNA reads TGCAGCGTCCGCTCCCACAACACCGGGGAGCTGTTTTTT.

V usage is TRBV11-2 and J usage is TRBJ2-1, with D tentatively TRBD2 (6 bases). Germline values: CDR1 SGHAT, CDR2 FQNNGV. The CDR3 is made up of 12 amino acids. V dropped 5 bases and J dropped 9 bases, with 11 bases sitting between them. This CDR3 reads CASSPGGVEQFF. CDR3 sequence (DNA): TGTGCCAGCAGCCCAGGCGGGGTTGAGCAGTTCTTC. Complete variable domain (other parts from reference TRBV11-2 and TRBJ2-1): EAGVAQSPRYKIIEKRQSVAFWCNPISGHATLYWYQQILGQGPKLLIQFQNNGVVDDSQLPKDRFSAERLKGVDSTLKIQPAKLEDSAVYLCASSPGGVEQFFGPGTRLTVL.

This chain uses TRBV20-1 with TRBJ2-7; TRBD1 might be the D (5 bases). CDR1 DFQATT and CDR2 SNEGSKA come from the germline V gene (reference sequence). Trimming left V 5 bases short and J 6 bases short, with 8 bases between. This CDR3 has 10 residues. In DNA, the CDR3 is TGCAGTGCTGGACAATCCGAGCAGTACTTC. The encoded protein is CSAGQSEQYF.

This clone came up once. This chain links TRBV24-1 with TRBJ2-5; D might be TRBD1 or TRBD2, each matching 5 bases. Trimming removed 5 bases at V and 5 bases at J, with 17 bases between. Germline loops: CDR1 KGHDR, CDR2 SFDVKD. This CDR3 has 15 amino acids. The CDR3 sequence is CATSGVTGWGETQYF. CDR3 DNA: TGTGCCACCAGTGGGGTCACCGGTTGGGGGGAGACCCAGTACTTC.

CDR3 nucleotide sequence: TGTGCCAGCAGTTTGACGGACGAGCAGTACTTC. Its translation: CASSLTDEQYF. The chain has TRBV5-5 and TRBJ2-7; D not resolved. Between the trimmed V and J ends, which lost 5 bases and 5 bases, there was a span of 8 bases. Germline V gene sequence: CDR1 SGHKS, CDR2 YYEKEE (reference sequence). CDR3 size: 11 residues.

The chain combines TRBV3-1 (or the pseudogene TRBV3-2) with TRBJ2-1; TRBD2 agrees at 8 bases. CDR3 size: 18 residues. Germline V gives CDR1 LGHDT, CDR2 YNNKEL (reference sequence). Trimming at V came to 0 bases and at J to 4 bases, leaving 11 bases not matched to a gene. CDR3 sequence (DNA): TGTGCCAGCAGCCAAGAAGGAAGTAGCGGGGTCTCATACAATGAGCAGTTCTTC. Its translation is CASSQEGSSGVSYNEQFF.